This T cell receptor beta chain was sequenced for a study of blood T cell repertoires in COVID-19 (dated by TCRdb to 2018 to 2020). Background for the entire study: The collaborator samples originated in the United States, Italy and Spain and spanned the acute and convalescent phases of COVID-19. The prospective study material was composed of cDNA or gDNA derived from T cells, B-cell-depleted T cells, or PBMCs. The dataset comprised deeply sampled blood TCRbeta repertoires from subjects exposed to, actively infected with, or recovered from COVID-19. A freely available public database, intended as a resource for researchers studying the immune response to SARS-CoV-2, is where the repertoires were released. Samples were obtained from the ongoing ImmuneRACE study (first 160 participants) and from about 1,300 subjects provided by 6 global collaborators. Sample metadata almost always included a de-identified subject ID, COVID-19 status, age in years and sex. Where HLA class I and class II types were available, the types were taken from metadata supplied by the sample provider, not from assay-based typing.

The immunoSEQ Assay, a bias-controlled multiplex PCR, was used to amplify TCRbeta CDR3 regions from genomic DNA. Processing in the source paper ran as follows. The number of nucleated cells in each sample was estimated from the amplification of reference gene primers within the assay. To quantify the absolute abundance of each unique TCRbeta CDR3 rearrangement, sequence reads were collapsed and filtered. For each sample, productive Simpson clonality was calculated as the square root of Simpson's diversity index over productive rearrangements. What TCRdb holds here is the immuneACCESS table cut down to in-frame rearrangements. Part of the clones is not present; checked against another copy, under half of the missing clones reflect an unresolved V gene, and the others are unexplained. V and J calls and clone size are as listed in that table; D and trimming were resolved from the DNA. A total of 210,000 or so clones appear in this sample, around 80% of them only once. The top ten clones comprise around 1.8% of the sample.

On this clone itself: No cognate antigen has been identified for it. Base quality data are lacking; no much larger clone is found one base away.

CDR1 and CDR2, per the germline V gene, are MNHEY and SVGAGI. Germline trimming amounts to 6 bases on V and 9 bases on J, with 5 as the count of junction bases outside the gene matches. The CDR3 spans 12 residues, from the cysteine through the phenylalanine. Of the read, only the CDR3 DNA is kept; its 36 bases are in frame from base 1. General findings and caveats noted by the study authors: The amount of clinical and demographic metadata varied by source and participant and was provided uncurated.

In the prospective study, participants were roughly 18 to 90 years old, resided in about two dozen geographic areas of the United States, and were enrolled through a virtual design. Cohort assignment in the prospective study relied on participant-reported clinical history from a screening survey and a study questionnaire. For ImmuneRACE Cohort 3, a participant was defined as recovered based on two consecutive negative NP/OP PCR tests, clearance by a healthcare professional, or resolution of symptoms. In the prospective study, whole blood, serum and a nasopharyngeal or oropharyngeal swab were collected from each participant by mobile phlebotomists. Prospective study participants could optionally give additional blood draws and questionnaires over an approximately 2-month period. Blood samples from the prospective study were shipped frozen or at room temperature prior to DNA extraction.

The sequence joins TRBV6-5 to TRBJ2-1; a stretch of 7 junction bases matches TRBD1. The sample taken for sequencing was PBMCs or T cells enriched from blood (not recorded which). This sequence was found in a man in his sixties who had recovered from COVID-19. The DNA sequence reads TGTGCCAGCAGGGGACAGTTGGGTGAGCAGTTCTTC. Its translation is CASRGQLGEQFF.